This T cell receptor beta chain derives from a study of blood T cell repertoires in COVID-19 (dated by TCRdb to the early 2020s). Concerning the study at large: Collaborator samples came from the United States, Italy and Spain and covered acute and convalescent phases of COVID-19. The material from the prospective study consisted of cDNA or gDNA derived from T cells, B-cell-depleted T cells, or PBMCs. The dataset comprised deeply sampled blood TCRbeta repertoires from subjects exposed to, actively infected with, or recovered from COVID-19. The repertoires were released in a freely available public database intended as a resource for research on the immune response to SARS-CoV-2. The samples were drawn from the first 160 participants of the ongoing ImmuneRACE study and from 1,254 subjects provided by 6 global collaborators. Sample metadata almost always included a de-identified subject ID, COVID-19 status, age in years and sex. Where HLA class I and class II types were available, the types were taken from metadata supplied by the sample provider, not from assay-based typing. General conclusions and limits of the study: The amount of clinical and demographic metadata varied by source and participant and was provided uncurated.

The immunoSEQ Assay, a bias-controlled multiplex PCR, was used to amplify TCRbeta CDR3 regions from genomic DNA. Regarding the original processing steps: The number of nucleated cells in each sample was estimated by amplification of reference gene primers within the assay. Sequence reads were collapsed and filtered to measure the absolute abundance of every unique TCRbeta CDR3 rearrangement. Productive Simpson clonality was computed per sample as the square root of Simpson's diversity index over productive rearrangements. TCRdb stores this immuneACCESS table with in-frame sequences only. Part of the clones is absent; in the studies checked, under half of the shortfall reflects unresolved V genes, and no reason is known for the rest. The D gene and trimming were derived from the DNA, and the V and J assignments and clone size from that table. This sample is represented by some 80,000 clones; less than 90% of them were singletons. The ten most abundant clones make up 3.5% to 4% of the sample.

In regard to this clone: Its antigen specificity is not known. No base-level quality is on record; no much larger clone is a single base apart.

V was cut back by 3 bases and J by 10 bases, leaving a gap of 16 bases between them. CDR1 SGHAT and CDR2 FQNNGV are derived from the germline V gene. The CDR3 spans 14 residues, from the cysteine through the phenylalanine. Kept here is only the CDR3 DNA, which spans 42 bases and is read in frame from base 1. The collaborating institutions used their own protocols to collect whole blood in K2EDTA tubes. For TCRbeta analysis, collaborators shipped samples in one of three forms: frozen whole blood, isolated PBMCs, or DNA extracted from either of those sample types. Sequencing was performed on peripheral blood. The rearrangement joined TRBV11-2 to TRBJ2-1; the D gene is perhaps TRBD1, from 6 matching bases. This receptor was obtained from a man aged 45 to 65 with acute or convalescent COVID-19. At the DNA level, the sequence is TGTGCCAGCAGCTTTGTCAGGGGTAGGCAGGAGCAGTTCTTC. It translates as CASSFVRGRQEQFF.